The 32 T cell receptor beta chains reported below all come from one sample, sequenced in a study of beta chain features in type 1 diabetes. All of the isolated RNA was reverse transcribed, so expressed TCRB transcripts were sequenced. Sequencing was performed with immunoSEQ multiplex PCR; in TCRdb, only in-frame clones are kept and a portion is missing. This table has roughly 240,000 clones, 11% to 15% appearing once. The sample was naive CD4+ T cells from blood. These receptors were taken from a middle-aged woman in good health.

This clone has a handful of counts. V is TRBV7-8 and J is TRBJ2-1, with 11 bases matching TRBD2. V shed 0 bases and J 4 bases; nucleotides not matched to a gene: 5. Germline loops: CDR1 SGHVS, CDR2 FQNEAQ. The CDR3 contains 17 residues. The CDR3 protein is CASSLATASGGYNEQFF. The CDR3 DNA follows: TGTGCCAGCAGCTTAGCCACGGCTAGCGGGGGGTACAATGAGCAGTTCTTC.

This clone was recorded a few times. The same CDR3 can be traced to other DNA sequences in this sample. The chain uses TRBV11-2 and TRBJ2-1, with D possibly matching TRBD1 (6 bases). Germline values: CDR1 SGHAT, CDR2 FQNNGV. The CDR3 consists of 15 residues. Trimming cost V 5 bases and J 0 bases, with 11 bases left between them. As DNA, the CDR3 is TGTGCCAGCAGCGTTACAGGGAGCTCCTACAATGAGCAGTTCTTC. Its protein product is CASSVTGSSYNEQFF.

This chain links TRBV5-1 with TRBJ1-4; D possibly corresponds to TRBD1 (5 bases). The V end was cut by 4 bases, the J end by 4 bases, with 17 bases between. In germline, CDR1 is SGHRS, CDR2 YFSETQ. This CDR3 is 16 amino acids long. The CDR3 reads CASSPQAGTGNEKLFF. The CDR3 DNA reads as TGCGCCAGCAGCCCCCAGGCGGGGACTGGTAATGAAAAACTGTTTTTT.

This chain's CDR3 is CASSSRVGSEQYF. Written as DNA, the CDR3 is TGTGCCAGCAGCAGCAGGGTAGGTAGCGAGCAGTACTTC. V usage is TRBV5-4 and J usage is TRBJ2-7; TRBD1 might be the D (5 bases). The CDR3 has 13 residues. The germline CDR1 and CDR2 sequences are SGHNT and YYREEE (reference sequence). The germline V and J ends were trimmed by 4 bases and 6 bases, with 14 bases remaining between them.

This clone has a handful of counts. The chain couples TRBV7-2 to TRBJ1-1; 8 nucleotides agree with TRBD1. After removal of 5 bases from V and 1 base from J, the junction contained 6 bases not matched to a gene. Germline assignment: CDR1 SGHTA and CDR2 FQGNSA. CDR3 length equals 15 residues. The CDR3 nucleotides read TGTGCCAGCAGCCAGCGACAGGGGCCGAACACTGAAGCTTTCTTT. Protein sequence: CASSQRQGPNTEAFF.

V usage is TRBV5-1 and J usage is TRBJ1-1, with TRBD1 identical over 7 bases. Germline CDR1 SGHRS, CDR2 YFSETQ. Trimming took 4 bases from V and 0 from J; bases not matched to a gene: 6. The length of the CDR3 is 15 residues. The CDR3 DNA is TGCGCCAGCAGCCCCCAGACAGGGTTGAACACTGAAGCTTTCTTT. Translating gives CASSPQTGLNTEAFF.

The CDR3 DNA is TGTGCCAGCAAGGCGGGGGGGAGCTCCTACGAGCAGTACTTC. Protein product: CASKAGGSSYEQYF. The rearrangement joins TRBV28 to TRBJ2-7; 9 positions agree with TRBD2. After removal of 7 bases from V and 0 bases from J, the junction contained 4 bases not matched to a gene. This CDR3 spans 14 amino acids. Germline V gene lookup returns CDR1 MDHEN and CDR2 SYDVKM.

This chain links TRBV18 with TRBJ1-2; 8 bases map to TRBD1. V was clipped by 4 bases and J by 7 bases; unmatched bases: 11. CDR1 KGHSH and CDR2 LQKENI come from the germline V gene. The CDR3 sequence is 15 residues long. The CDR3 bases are TGTGCCAGCTCACGCCAGGACAGGGATTCCGGTGGCTACACCTTC. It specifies CASSRQDRDSGGYTF.

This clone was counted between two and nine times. This chain's CDR3 is CASSWQWDTQYF. CDR3 DNA sequence: TGTGCCAGCAGCTGGCAGTGGGATACGCAGTATTTT. This rearrangement joins TRBV7-9 to TRBJ2-3; D remains ambiguous. V was shortened by 4 bases and J by 6 bases, with 8 bases between the two germline ends. This CDR3 comprises 12 residues. The germline CDR1 and CDR2 sequences are SEHNR and FQNEAQ (reference sequence).

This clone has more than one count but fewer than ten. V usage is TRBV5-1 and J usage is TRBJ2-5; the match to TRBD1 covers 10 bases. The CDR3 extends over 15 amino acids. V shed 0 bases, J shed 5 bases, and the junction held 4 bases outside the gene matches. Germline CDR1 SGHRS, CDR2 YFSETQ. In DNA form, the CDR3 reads TGCGCCAGCAGCTTGGCGACAGGGGGCTTGGAGACCCAGTACTTC. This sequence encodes CASSLATGGLETQYF.

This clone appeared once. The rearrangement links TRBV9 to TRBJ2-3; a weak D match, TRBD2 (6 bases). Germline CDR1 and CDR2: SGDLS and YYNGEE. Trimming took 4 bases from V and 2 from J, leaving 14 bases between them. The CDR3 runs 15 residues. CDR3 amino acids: CASSPSGGITDTQYF. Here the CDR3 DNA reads TGTGCCAGCAGCCCATCCGGGGGAATCACAGATACGCAGTATTTT.

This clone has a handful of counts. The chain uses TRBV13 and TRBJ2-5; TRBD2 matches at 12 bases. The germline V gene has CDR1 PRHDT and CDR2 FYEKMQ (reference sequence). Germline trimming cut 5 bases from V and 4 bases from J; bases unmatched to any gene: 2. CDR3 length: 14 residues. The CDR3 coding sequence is TGTGCCAGCAGCCTACTAGCGGGGGGAGAGACCCAGTACTTC. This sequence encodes CASSLLAGGETQYF. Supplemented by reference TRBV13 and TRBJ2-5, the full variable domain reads AAGVIQSPRHLIKEKRETATLKCYPIPRHDTVYWYQQGPGQDPQFLISFYEKMQSDKGSIPDRFSAQQFSDYHSELNMSSLELGDSALYFCASSLLAGGETQYFGPGTRLLVL.

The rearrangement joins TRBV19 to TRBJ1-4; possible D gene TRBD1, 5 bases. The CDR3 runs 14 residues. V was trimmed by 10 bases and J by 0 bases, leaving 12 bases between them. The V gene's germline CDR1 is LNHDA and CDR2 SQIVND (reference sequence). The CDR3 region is CATGTRTTNEKLFF. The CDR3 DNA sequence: TGTGCCACCGGGACTCGGACAACTAATGAAAAACTGTTTTTT.

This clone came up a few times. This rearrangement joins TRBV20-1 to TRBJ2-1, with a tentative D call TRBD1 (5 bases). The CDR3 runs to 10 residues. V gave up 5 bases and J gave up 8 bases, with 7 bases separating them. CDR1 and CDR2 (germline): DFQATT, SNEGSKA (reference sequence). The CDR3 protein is CSAPGHEQFF. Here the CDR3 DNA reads TGCAGTGCTCCAGGGCATGAGCAGTTCTTC.

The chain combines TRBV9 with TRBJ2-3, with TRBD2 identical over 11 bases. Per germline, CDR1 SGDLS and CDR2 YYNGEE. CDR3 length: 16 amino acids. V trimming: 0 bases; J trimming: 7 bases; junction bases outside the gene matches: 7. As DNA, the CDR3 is TGTGCCAGCAGCGTAGTTGGTAGCGGGGGGGCTAATACGCAGTATTTT. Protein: CASSVVGSGGANTQYF.

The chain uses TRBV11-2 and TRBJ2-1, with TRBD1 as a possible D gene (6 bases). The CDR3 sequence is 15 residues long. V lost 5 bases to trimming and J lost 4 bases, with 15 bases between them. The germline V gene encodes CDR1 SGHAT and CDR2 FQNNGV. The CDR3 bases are TGTGCCAGCAGCACCCCCAGGGGAGTTTACAATGAGCAGTTCTTC. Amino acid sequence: CASSTPRGVYNEQFF. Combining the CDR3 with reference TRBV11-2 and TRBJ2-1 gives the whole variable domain EAGVAQSPRYKIIEKRQSVAFWCNPISGHATLYWYQQILGQGPKLLIQFQNNGVVDDSQLPKDRFSAERLKGVDSTLKIQPAKLEDSAVYLCASSTPRGVYNEQFFGPGTRLTVL.

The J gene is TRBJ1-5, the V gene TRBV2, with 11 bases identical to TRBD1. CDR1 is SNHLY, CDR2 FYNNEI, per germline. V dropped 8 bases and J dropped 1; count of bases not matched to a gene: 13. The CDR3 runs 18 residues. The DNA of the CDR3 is TGTGCCAGCCGAAAACCGGACAGGGGGCTGGAGAGCAATCAGCCCCAGCATTTT. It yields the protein CASRKPDRGLESNQPQHF.

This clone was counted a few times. CDR3 in amino acids: CASKLAGGTYNEQFF. As DNA, the CDR3 is TGTGCCAGCAAACTAGCGGGGGGGACCTACAATGAGCAGTTCTTC. The gene calls are TRBV6-5 and TRBJ2-1; 13 bases are shared with TRBD2. This CDR3 spans 15 amino acids. Germline V CDR1 and CDR2: MNHEY, SVGAGI. V dropped 7 bases and J dropped 2; count of bases not matched to a gene: 2.

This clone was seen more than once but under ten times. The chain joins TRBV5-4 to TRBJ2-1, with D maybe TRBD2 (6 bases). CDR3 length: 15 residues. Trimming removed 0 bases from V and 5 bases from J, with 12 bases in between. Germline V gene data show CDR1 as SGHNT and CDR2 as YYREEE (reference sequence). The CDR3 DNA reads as TGTGCCAGCAGCTTGGGGAGGGTACCCCACAATGAGCAGTTCTTC. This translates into CASSLGRVPHNEQFF.

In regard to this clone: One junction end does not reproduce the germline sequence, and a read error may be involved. CDR3 bases: TGTGCCAGCAGTTACTCGACTCGGGGGGACACAGAAGCTTTCTTT. Translating it yields CASSYSTRGDTEAFF. The chain recombines TRBV6-5 with TRBJ1-1, with D perhaps TRBD1 (6 bases). Germline V lookup: CDR1 MNHEY, CDR2 SVGAGI. The CDR3 is made up of 15 amino acids.

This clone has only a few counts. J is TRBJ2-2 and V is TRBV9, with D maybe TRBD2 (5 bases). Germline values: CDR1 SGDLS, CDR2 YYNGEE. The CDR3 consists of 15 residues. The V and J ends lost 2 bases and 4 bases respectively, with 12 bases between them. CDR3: CASSVEGAVTGELFF. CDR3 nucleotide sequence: TGTGCCAGCAGCGTTGAGGGCGCGGTCACCGGGGAGCTGTTTTTT.

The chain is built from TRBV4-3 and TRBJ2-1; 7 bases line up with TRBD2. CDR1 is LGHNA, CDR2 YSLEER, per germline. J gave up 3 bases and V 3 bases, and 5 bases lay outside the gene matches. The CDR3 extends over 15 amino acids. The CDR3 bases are TGCGCCAGCAGCCATGCGGGGGAGGGCTACAATGAGCAGTTCTTC. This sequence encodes CASSHAGEGYNEQFF.

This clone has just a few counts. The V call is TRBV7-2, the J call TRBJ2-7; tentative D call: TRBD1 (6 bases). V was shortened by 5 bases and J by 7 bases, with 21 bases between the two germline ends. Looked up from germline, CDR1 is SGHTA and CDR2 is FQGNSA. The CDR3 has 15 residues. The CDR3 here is CASSPVRGGVGEQYF. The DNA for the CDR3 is TGTGCCAGCAGCCCCGTGCGAGGGGGAGTAGGGGAGCAGTACTTC.

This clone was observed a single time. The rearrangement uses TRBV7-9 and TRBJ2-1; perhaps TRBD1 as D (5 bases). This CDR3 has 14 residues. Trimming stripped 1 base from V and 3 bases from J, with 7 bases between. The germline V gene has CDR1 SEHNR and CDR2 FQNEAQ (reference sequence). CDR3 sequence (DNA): TGTGCCAGCAGCTTAGACAGGAGCTACAATGAGCAGTTCTTC. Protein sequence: CASSLDRSYNEQFF.

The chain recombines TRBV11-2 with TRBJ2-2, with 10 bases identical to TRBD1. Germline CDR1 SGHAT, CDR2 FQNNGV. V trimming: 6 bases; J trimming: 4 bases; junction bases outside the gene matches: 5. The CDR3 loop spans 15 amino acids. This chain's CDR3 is CASRGTGAVTGELFF. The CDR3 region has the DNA TGTGCCAGCAGAGGGACAGGGGCGGTCACCGGGGAGCTGTTTTTT. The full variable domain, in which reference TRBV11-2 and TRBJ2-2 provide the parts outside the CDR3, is EAGVAQSPRYKIIEKRQSVAFWCNPISGHATLYWYQQILGQGPKLLIQFQNNGVVDDSQLPKDRFSAERLKGVDSTLKIQPAKLEDSAVYLCASRGTGAVTGELFFGEGSRLTVL.

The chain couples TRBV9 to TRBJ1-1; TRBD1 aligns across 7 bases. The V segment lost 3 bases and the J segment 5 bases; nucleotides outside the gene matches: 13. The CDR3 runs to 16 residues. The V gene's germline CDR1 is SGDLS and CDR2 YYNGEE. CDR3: CASSEDHYRGRTEAFF. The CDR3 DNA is TGTGCCAGCAGCGAGGACCACTACAGGGGTAGGACTGAAGCTTTCTTT.

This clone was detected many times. CDR3 coding DNA: TGTGCCATCAGACCACAGGGTGGGAGAGAGACCCAGTACTTC. Translated: CAIRPQGGRETQYF. This chain uses TRBV10-3 with TRBJ2-5, with D tentatively TRBD1 (6 bases). Germline assignment: CDR1 ENHRY and CDR2 SYGVKD. The CDR3 covers 14 residues. V was clipped by 6 bases and J by 4 bases, with 15 bases between them.

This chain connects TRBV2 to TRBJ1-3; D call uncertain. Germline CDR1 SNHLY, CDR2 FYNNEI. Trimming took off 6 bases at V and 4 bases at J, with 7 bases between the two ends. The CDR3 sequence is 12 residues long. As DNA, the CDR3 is TGTGCCAGCAGGACGGGGGGAAACACCATATATTTT. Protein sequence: CASRTGGNTIYF.

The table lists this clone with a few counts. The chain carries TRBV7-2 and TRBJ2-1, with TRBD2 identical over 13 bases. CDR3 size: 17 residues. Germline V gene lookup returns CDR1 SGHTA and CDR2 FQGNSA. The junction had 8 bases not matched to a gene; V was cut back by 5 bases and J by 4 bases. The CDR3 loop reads CASSRTSGGGGYNEQFF. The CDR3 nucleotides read TGTGCCAGCAGCCGGACTAGCGGGGGAGGGGGTTACAATGAGCAGTTCTTC.

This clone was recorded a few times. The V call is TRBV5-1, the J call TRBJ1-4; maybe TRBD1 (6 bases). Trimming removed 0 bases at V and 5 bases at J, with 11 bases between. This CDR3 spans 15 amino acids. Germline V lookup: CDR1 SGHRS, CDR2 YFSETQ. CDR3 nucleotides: TGCGCCAGCAGCTTGGGGACAGCGGAGAATGAAAAACTGTTTTTT. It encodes CASSLGTAENEKLFF.

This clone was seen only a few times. The CDR3, as DNA: TGTGCCAGCAGTGCCCTCAGGGGGGATCCCTACGAGCAGTACTTC. This sequence encodes CASSALRGDPYEQYF. The chain combines TRBV28 with TRBJ2-7; D possibly corresponds to TRBD1 (7 bases). The V gene lost 5 bases and the J gene lost 2 bases, with 16 bases spanning the gap. Germline V lookup: CDR1 MDHEN, CDR2 SYDVKM. The CDR3 consists of 15 residues.

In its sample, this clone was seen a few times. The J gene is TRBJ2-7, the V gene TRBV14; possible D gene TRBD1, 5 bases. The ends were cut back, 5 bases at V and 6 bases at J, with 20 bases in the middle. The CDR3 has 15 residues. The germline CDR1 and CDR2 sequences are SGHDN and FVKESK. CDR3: CASSSQQVGSAEQYF. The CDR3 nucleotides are TGTGCCAGCAGCAGCCAACAGGTCGGGTCGGCCGAGCAGTACTTC.